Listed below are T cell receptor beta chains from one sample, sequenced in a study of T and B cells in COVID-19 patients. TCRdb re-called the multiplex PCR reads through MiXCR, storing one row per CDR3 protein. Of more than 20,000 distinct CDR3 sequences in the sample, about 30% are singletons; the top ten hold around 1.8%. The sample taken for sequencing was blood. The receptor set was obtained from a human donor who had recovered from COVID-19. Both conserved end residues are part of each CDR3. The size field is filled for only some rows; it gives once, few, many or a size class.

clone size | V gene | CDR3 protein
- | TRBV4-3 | CASSQEMGEKLFF
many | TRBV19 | CASSIEDPYEQYF
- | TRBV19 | CATTTPGRGSYEQYF
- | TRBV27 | CASSPSGVETQYF
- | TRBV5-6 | CASSLGPGAGETQYF
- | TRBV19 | CASGSGAPGGYTF
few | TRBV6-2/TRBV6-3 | CASSYTGNQPQHF
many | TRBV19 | CASSPSADTQYF
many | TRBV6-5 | CASSYVDANEQFF
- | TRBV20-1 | CSARDGTSSYEQYF
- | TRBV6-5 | CASSLRGPYEQYF
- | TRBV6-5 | CASSPSAAGGQNREQYF
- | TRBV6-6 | CASSYRTRLDEQYF
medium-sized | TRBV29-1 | CSVDGSDYGYTF
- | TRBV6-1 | CASSKLDRAAEAFF
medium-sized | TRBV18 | CASSPRVPGRYEQYF
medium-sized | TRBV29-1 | CSVRGGGYNEQFF
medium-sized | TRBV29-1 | CSVAGGRDGYTF
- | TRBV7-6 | CASSSGQGSWGEQFF
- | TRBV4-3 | CASSQTGDSGYGYTF
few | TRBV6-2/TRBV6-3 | CASSWAGSYTDTQYF
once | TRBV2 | CASRQGHEKLFF
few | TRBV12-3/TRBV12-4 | CASSSGTAATNEKLFF
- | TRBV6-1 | CASSGRTGNYGYTF
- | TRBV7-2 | CASSFGRPALSNSPLHF
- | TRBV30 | CAWSVPRTGQETQYF
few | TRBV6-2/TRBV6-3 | CASSYSSGSGTQYF
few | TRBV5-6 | CASSLRLAGVETQYF
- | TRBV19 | CASSRDMGPYEQYF
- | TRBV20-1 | CSASAPGTAYGYTF
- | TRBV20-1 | CSARDKAAHGANEKLFF
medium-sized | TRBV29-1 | CSVRIAGGPSNEQFF
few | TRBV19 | CASKETSGGRNEQYF
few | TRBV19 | CASSRGGPDYGYTF
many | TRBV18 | CASSPLTSGGTGEQFF
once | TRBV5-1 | CASSLAGVLADTQYF
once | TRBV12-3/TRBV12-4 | CASSLRSSRNQPQHF
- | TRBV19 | CASSTSRKDTEAFF
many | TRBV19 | CASSKDIRGETQYF
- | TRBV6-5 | CASSYLGDLGTNEKLFF
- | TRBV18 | CATSPSGRGEYNEQFF
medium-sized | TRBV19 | CATSMVWEQFF
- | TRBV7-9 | CASGVSNQPQHF
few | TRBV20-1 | CSARTGQNTGELFF
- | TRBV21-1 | CASSIPRDSDKNIQYF
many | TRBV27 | CASSVRGSYEQYF
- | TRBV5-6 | CASSDALAGGYNEQFF
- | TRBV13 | CASSLAYEQYF
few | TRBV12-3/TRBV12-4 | CARKDWDGITDTQYF
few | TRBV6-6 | CASSYTASGLLTEAFF
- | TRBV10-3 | CAISEGTGGNEQFF
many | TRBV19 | CASSIGGGRDEQYF
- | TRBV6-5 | CASKYRGTYEQYF
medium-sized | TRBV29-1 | CSVEALSTDTQYF
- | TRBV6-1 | CASRGFAYEQYF
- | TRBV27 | CASSSAGGVGSYTF
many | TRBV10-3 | CATYDRARANVLTF
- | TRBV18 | CASSPENRGHGYTF
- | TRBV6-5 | CAIGGGPNQPQHF
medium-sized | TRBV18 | CASSPGNEQFF